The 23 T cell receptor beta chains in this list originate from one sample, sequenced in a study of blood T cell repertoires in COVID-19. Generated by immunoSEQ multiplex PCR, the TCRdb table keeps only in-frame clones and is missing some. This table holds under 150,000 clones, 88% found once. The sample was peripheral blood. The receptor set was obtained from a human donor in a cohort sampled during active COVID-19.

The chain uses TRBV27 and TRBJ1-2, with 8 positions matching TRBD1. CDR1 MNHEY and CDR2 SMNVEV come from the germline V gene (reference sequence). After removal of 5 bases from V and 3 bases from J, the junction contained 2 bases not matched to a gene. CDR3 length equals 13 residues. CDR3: CASSKDRDYGYTF. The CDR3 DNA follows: TGTGCCAGCAGTAAGGACAGGGACTATGGCTACACCTTC.

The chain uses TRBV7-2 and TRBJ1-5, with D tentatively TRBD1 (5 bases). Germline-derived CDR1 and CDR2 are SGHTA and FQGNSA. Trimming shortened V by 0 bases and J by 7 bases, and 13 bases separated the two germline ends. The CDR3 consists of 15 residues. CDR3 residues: CASSLAGGVHQPQHF. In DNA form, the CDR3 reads TGTGCCAGCAGCTTAGCGGGAGGGGTCCACCAGCCCCAGCATTTT.

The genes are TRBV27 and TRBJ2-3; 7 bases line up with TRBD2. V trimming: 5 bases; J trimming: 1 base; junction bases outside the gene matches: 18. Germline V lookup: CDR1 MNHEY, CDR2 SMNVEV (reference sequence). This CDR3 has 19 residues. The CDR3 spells CASSTRFSGEDGGTDTQYF. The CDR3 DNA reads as TGTGCCAGCAGTACCAGATTCAGCGGGGAGGACGGAGGCACAGATACGCAGTATTTT.

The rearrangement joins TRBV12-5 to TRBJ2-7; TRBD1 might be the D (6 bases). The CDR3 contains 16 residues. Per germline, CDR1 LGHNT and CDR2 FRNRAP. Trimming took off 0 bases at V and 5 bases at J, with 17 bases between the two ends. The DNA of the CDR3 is TGTGCTAGTGGTTTGGTACTCAACAGGGACACTAACGAGCAGTACTTC. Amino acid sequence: CASGLVLNRDTNEQYF.

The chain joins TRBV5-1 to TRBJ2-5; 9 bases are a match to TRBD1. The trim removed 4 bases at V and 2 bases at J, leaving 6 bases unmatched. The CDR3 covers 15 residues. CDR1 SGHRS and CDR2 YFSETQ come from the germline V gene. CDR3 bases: TGCGCCAGCAGCGCCGGGACAGGGTCACAAGAGACCCAGTACTTC. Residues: CASSAGTGSQETQYF.

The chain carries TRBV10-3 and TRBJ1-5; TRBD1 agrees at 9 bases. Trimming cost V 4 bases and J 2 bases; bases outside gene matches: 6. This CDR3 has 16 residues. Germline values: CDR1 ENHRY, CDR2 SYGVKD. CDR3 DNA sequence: TGTGCCATCAGTGCGGGACAGGGATTCGGCAATCAGCCCCAGCATTTT. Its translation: CAISAGQGFGNQPQHF.

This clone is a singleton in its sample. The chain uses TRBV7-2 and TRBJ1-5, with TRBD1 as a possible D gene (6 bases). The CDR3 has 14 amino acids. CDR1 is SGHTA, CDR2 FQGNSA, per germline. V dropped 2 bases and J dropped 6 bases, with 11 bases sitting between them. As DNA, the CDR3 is TGTGCCAGCAGCTTAAGGGGGTCGAGTCAGCCCCAGCATTTT. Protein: CASSLRGSSQPQHF.

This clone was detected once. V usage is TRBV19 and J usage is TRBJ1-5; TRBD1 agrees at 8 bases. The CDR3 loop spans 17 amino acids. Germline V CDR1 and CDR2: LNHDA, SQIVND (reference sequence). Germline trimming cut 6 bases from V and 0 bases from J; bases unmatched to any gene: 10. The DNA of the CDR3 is TGTGCCAGTAGAGGTGGACAGGGAACGTATAGCAATCAGCCCCAGCATTTT. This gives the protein CASRGGQGTYSNQPQHF.

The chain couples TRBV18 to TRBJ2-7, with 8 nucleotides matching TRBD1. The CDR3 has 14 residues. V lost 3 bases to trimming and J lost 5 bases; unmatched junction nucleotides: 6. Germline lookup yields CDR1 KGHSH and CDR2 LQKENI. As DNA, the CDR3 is TGTGCCAGCTCACCCACCGACAGGGGCCACGAGCAGTACTTC. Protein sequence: CASSPTDRGHEQYF.

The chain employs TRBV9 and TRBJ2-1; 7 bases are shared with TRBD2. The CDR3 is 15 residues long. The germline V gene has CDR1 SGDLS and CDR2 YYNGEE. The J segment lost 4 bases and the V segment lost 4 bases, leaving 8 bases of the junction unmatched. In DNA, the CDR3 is TGTGCCAGCAGCCCCTACGGGCGGGGGTACAATGAGCAGTTCTTC. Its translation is CASSPYGRGYNEQFF.

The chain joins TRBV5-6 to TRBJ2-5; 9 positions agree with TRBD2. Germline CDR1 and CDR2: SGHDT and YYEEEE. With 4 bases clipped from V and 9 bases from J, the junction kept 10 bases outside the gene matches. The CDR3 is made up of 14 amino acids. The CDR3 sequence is CASSDSGGPGSQYF. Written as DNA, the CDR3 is TGTGCCAGCAGCGATAGCGGGGGACCCGGCTCCCAGTACTTC.

The CDR3 reads CASSYPTTGQGSNSPLHF. The CDR3 DNA follows: TGTGCCAGCAGCTACCCGACCACCGGACAGGGGTCAAATTCACCCCTCCACTTT. The chain recombines TRBV7-6 with TRBJ1-6; 9 nucleotides line up with TRBD1. Unmatched junction bases numbered 14, after V lost 4 bases and J lost 7 bases. CDR1 SGHVS and CDR2 FNYEAQ come from the germline V gene. CDR3 length: 18 residues.

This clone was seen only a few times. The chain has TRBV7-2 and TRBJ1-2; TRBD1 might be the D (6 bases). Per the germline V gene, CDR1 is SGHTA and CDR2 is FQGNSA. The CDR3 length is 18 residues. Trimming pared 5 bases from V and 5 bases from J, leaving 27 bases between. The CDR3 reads CASSQYGRGQSDTYGYTF. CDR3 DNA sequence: TGTGCCAGCAGCCAATACGGACGCGGACAGTCGGATACGTATGGCTACACCTTC.

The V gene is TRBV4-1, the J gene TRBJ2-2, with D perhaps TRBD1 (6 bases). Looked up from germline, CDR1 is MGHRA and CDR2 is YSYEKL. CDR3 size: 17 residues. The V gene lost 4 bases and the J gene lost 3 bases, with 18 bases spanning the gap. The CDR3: CASSLQYRVEHTGELFF. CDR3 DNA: TGCGCCAGCAGCCTCCAGTACAGGGTAGAGCACACCGGGGAGCTGTTTTTT.

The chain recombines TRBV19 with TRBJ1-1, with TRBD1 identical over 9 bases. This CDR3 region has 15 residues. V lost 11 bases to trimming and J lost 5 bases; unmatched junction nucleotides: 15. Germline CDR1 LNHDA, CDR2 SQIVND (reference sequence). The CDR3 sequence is CACIPTGGSGTEAFF. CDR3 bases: TGTGCCTGTATACCGACAGGGGGGTCGGGAACTGAAGCTTTCTTT.

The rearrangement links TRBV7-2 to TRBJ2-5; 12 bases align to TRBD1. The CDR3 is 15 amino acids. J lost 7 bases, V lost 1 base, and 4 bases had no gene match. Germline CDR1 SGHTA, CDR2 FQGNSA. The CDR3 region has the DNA TGTGCCAGCAGCTTAGTGCCGGGACAGGGGGCGACCCAGTACTTC. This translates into CASSLVPGQGATQYF.

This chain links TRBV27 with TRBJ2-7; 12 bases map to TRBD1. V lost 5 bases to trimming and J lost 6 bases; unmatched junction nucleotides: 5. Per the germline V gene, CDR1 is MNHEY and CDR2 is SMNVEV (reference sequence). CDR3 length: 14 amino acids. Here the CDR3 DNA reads TGTGCCAGCAGTCCCGGGACAGGGGGCTTCGAGCAGTACTTC. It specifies CASSPGTGGFEQYF.

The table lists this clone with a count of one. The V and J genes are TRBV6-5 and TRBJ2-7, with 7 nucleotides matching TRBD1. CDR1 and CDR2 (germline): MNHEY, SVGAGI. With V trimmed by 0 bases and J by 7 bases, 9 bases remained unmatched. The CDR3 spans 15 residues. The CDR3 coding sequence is TGTGCCAGCAGTTACTCGAGCAGGGGGTGGAGGGAGCAGTACTTC. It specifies CASSYSSRGWREQYF.

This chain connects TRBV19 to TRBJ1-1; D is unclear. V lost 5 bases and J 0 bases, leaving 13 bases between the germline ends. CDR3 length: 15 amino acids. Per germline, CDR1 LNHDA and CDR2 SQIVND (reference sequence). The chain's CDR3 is CASSSLALMNTEAFF. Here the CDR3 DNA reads TGTGCCAGTAGTTCCCTGGCCCTCATGAACACTGAAGCTTTCTTT.

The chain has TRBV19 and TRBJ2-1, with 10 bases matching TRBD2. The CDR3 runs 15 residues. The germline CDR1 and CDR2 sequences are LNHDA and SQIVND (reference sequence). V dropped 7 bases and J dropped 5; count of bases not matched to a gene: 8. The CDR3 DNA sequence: TGTGCCAGTACCCCGTGGAGCGGGGGGGACAATGAGCAGTTCTTC. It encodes CASTPWSGGDNEQFF.

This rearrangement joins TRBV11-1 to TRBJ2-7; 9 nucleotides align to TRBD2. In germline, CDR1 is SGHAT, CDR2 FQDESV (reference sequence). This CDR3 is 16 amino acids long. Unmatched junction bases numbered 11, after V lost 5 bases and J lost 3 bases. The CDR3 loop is CASSPWVASGDYEQYF. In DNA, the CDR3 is TGTGCCAGCAGCCCTTGGGTGGCTAGCGGGGACTACGAGCAGTACTTC.

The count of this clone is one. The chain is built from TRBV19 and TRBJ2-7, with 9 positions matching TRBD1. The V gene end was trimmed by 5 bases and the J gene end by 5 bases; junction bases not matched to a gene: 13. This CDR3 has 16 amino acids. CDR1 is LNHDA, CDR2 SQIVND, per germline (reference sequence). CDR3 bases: TGTGCCAGTAGTTCCTATTCCGGGACAGGGACCGACGAGCAGTACTTC. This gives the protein CASSSYSGTGTDEQYF.

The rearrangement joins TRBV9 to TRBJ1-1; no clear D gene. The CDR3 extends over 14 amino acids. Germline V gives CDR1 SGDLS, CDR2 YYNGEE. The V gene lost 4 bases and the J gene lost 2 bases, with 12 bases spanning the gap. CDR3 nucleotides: TGTGCCAGCAGCCGAGAGAGGGTCAACACTGAAGCTTTCTTT. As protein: CASSRERVNTEAFF.